A single sample gave rise to the 6 T cell receptor beta chains below, sequenced in a study of cytomegalovirus exposure and HLA in healthy donors. Both 60 Vbeta primers and 13 Jbeta primers went into the PCR. Here immunoSEQ multiplex PCR was the method, and the copy in TCRdb shows in-frame clones only, minus some. The sample lists some 60,000 clones, about four fifths occurring once. Sequencing used PBMCs. Receptor source: a man aged 40-49 years in good health and CMV-seronegative.

The V gene is TRBV7-9, the J gene TRBJ1-6, with 8 bases identical to TRBD1. CDR3 length equals 18 residues. V lost 4 bases and J lost 7; bases outside the gene matches: 15. The germline V gene encodes CDR1 SEHNR and CDR2 FQNEAQ (reference sequence). CDR3 sequence (DNA): TGTGCCAGCAGCTCGCCCCCCGGACAGGGAGTAGCCAATTCACCCCTCCACTTT. The encoded protein is CASSSPPGQGVANSPLHF.

A few counts support this clone. The V call is TRBV6-1, the J call TRBJ1-6, with D possibly matching TRBD1 (6 bases). This CDR3 comprises 13 residues. V dropped 10 bases and J dropped 8 bases, with 15 bases sitting between them. Germline V gene data show CDR1 as MNHNS and CDR2 as SASEGT. In nucleotides, the CDR3 is TGTGCCACCTTGTTGTCAGGGGATTCACCCCTCCACTTT. Its translation: CATLLSGDSPLHF.

CDR3 nucleotide sequence: TGTGCCAGCAGCCCCCACGGGGGGGCCAACGGGGAGCTGTTTTTT. Translating it yields CASSPHGGANGELFF. The J gene is TRBJ2-2, the V gene TRBV9, with 8 bases lining up with TRBD2. J was trimmed by 7 bases and V by 4 bases; bases with no gene match: 9. The CDR3 totals 15 residues. The germline V gene has CDR1 SGDLS and CDR2 YYNGEE. Full variable domain (rest looked up from reference TRBV9 and TRBJ2-2): DSGVTQTPKHLITATGQRVTLRCSPRSGDLSVYWYQQSLDQGLQFLIQYYNGEERAKGNILERFSAQQFPDLHSELNLSSLELGDSALYFCASSPHGGANGELFFGEGSRLTVL.

The V and J genes are TRBV5-4 and TRBJ2-1; 8 bases agree with TRBD2. V lost 2 bases to trimming and J lost 4 bases; unmatched junction nucleotides: 5. Germline values: CDR1 SGHNT, CDR2 YYREEE (reference sequence). This CDR3 has 15 residues. As DNA, the CDR3 is TGTGCCAGCAGCTTTGCCGGGGGGGCGTACAATGAGCAGTTCTTC. It translates to CASSFAGGAYNEQFF.

The V and J genes are TRBV4-1 and TRBJ2-6, with D possibly matching TRBD1 (5 bases). Germline V gene lookup returns CDR1 MGHRA and CDR2 YSYEKL. This CDR3 spans 15 amino acids. V gave up 1 base and J gave up 4 bases, with 8 bases separating them. The CDR3 reads CASSQGRTGANVLTF. In DNA, the CDR3 is TGCGCCAGCAGCCAAGGAAGGACAGGGGCCAACGTCCTGACTTTC.

This clone was detected a few times. This rearrangement joins TRBV6-5 to TRBJ2-7; D gene uncertain. This CDR3 region has 13 residues. Trimming cost V 6 bases and J 2 bases, with 11 bases left between them. Germline values: CDR1 MNHEY, CDR2 SVGAGI. The CDR3 nucleotides read TGTGCCAGCAGCTCGGGTCCCACCTACGAGCAGTACTTC. This codes for CASSSGPTYEQYF.